This note documents a single T cell receptor (beta chain) sequence. The antigen is undetermined. The CDR3 is 12 amino acids. V was pared by 2 bases and J by 6 bases, with 8 bases between. Germline V lookup: CDR1 PRHDT, CDR2 FYEKMQ (reference sequence). The sample belongs to a study of T cell responses to AZD1222 COVID-19 vaccine. Study findings and constraints: Most donors were white British, females outnumbered males, and clonal diversity was possibly underestimated. When two AZD1222 doses had been given, Spike-specific TCR breadth and depth rose. Repertoires were obtained solely post-peak T cell response. Variant regions that are unmutated are reportedly the target of nearly half of spike-specific TCRs.

The data were produced by immunoSEQ multiplex PCR, yet TCRdb's version contains in-frame clones alone and is incomplete. The table shows roughly 99,000 clones, with roughly nine tenths occurring only once. This receptor was taken from an adult in good health. The source was peripheral blood, collected on day 0 of AZD1222 vaccination. The chain recombines TRBV13 with TRBJ2-7; no reliable D call. CDR3 region: CASSLTTREQYF. The CDR3 coding sequence is TGTGCCAGCAGCTTAACCACTCGCGAGCAGTACTTC. Filled out from reference TRBV13 and TRBJ2-7, the complete variable domain reads AAGVIQSPRHLIKEKRETATLKCYPIPRHDTVYWYQQGPGQDPQFLISFYEKMQSDKGSIPDRFSAQQFSDYHSELNMSSLELGDSALYFCASSLTTREQYFGPGTRLTVT.